These 31 T cell receptor beta chains came from one sample sequenced in a study of T cells in Graves' hyperthyroidism and ophthalmopathy (dated by TCRdb to between 2019 and 2020). Libraries were constructed by multiplex PCR. The sample was run on an Illumina HiSeq 2000. TCR beta CDR3 regions were amplified from RNA transcripts. The TCR CDR3 was subjected to a first round of RT-PCR using the HTBI primer set and the Qiagen OneStep RT-PCR kit. TCRdb redid the processing of the public reads, applying fastp at Q25 and MiXCR, and retained in-frame beta chains. Every CDR3 protein is listed once, alongside the most common genes and DNA of its rows. This sample gives 300,000 to 450,000 distinct CDR3 sequences in total; 25% of them show up just once. The ten largest make up less than 75% of the sample. The sequencing input was blood. The receptors derive from a man in his fifties or sixties with Graves' hyperthyroidism.

This chain uses TRBV20-1 with TRBJ1-5; TRBD1 is a possible D gene (5 bases). V lost 3 bases and J lost 7, with 7 bases in between. CDR3 size: 11 residues. In germline, CDR1 is DFQATT, CDR2 SNEGSKA (reference sequence). Here the CDR3 DNA reads TGCAGTGCTAGGGGGGGACAGCCCCAGCATTTT. Translated, it gives CSARGGQPQHF.

This clonotype turned up a few times. The chain has TRBV10-3 and TRBJ2-1; 10 bases map to TRBD2. The V and J ends lost 9 bases and 0 bases, in that order; junction bases with no gene match: 2. The length of the CDR3 is 14 residues. CDR1 is ENHRY, CDR2 SYGVKD, per germline. DNA for the CDR3: TGTGCCATTTCTAGCGGGAGCTCCTACAATGAGCAGTTCTTC. It specifies CAISSGSSYNEQFF.

V gene TRBV29-1 combines with J gene TRBJ2-1; 7 bases fit TRBD2. The assigned J gene may be wrong: the sequence end matches TRBJ2-7 better. Germline V gene sequence: CDR1 SQVTM, CDR2 ANQGSEA. CDR3 length: 16 residues. Here the CDR3 reads CSVANWASGGYNEQYF. For the CDR3, the DNA is TGCAGCGTGGCCAACTGGGCTAGCGGAGGCTACAATGAGCAGTACTTC.

This clonotype was detected a few times. The chain is built from TRBV11-2 and TRBJ2-6, with no clear D. The germline V and J ends were trimmed by 1 base and 1 base, with 17 bases remaining between them. The CDR3 consists of 19 residues. Germline V gene lookup returns CDR1 SGHAT and CDR2 FQNNGV. The CDR3, as DNA: TGTGCCAGCAGCTTAGGATCCAGGTGGGGTCAGTCTGGGGCCAACGTCCTGACTTTC. Translated, it gives CASSLGSRWGQSGANVLTF.

The V call is TRBV27, the J call TRBJ1-5; maybe TRBD1 (6 bases). Germline values: CDR1 MNHEY, CDR2 SMNVEV (reference sequence). This CDR3 spans 14 amino acids. Deletions cut 3 bases from V and 5 bases from J, with 11 bases between. In DNA form, the CDR3 reads TGTGCCAGCAGTTTGAGGGGGGTTGATCAGCCCCAGCATTTT. As protein: CASSLRGVDQPQHF.

This clonotype has a count of ten or more. The chain employs TRBV3-1 and TRBJ1-1; D gene uncertain. The V end lost 0 bases, the J end lost 0 bases, and 11 bases lay between the germline ends. The CDR3 extends over 16 amino acids. Germline V lookup: CDR1 LGHDT, CDR2 YNNKEL (reference sequence). CDR3 region: CASSQERRSMNTEAFF. The CDR3 DNA reads as TGTGCCAGCAGCCAAGAGAGACGGAGCATGAACACTGAAGCTTTCTTT.

The chain has TRBV7-8 and TRBJ2-5; no clear D. Deletions cut 2 bases from V and 1 base from J, with 8 bases between. From germline, CDR1 is SGHVS and CDR2 FQNEAQ. The CDR3 has 14 amino acids. The CDR3 spells CASSLTVVQETQYF. CDR3 DNA sequence: TGTGCCAGCAGCTTAACCGTAGTCCAAGAGACCCAGTACTTC.

This clonotype has only a few counts. The CDR3 sequence: CAIMGTGRNSPLHF. The CDR3 DNA is TGTGCCATCATGGGGACAGGGCGGAATTCACCCCTCCACTTT. This chain joins TRBV10-3 and TRBJ1-6, with TRBD1 matching over 9 bases. Germline assignment: CDR1 ENHRY and CDR2 SYGVKD. Germline trimming cut 7 bases from V and 7 bases from J; bases unmatched to any gene: 5. The CDR3 length is 14 residues.

The genes are TRBV20-1 and TRBJ2-2; 9 positions match TRBD2. V lost 0 bases, J lost 4 bases, and 6 bases stayed unmatched. The V gene's germline CDR1 is DFQATT and CDR2 SNEGSKA (reference sequence). This CDR3 is 16 amino acids long. The DNA for the CDR3 is TGCAGTGCTAGAGAACGCGGGAGGGTGGTCACCGGGGAGCTGTTTTTT. It encodes CSARERGRVVTGELFF.

This chain joins TRBV12-3 or TRBV12-4 and TRBJ2-1; 11 bases align to TRBD2. V trimming: 3 bases; J trimming: 4 bases; junction bases outside the gene matches: 5. This CDR3 region has 16 residues. The CDR3 DNA follows: TGTGCCAGCAGTTTTCGGGGACTAGCGGATTACAATGAGCAGTTCTTC. Translated, it gives CASSFRGLADYNEQFF.

The chain is built from TRBV29-1 and TRBJ2-7, with D unresolved. The V gene's germline CDR1 is SQVTM and CDR2 ANQGSEA. Trimming stripped 5 bases from V and 3 bases from J, with 14 bases between. The CDR3 contains 13 residues. In nucleotides, the CDR3 is TGCAGCGTTTCGGAATTCGGGTTCTACGAGCAGTACTTC. Its translation is CSVSEFGFYEQYF.

This clonotype was seen at least ten times. The chain has TRBV5-1 and TRBJ2-7, with D unresolved. The CDR3 sequence is 14 residues long. Per germline, CDR1 SGHRS and CDR2 YFSETQ. V lost 0 bases and J lost 2, with 9 bases in between. The CDR3 here is CASSLESPPYEQYF. In DNA form, the CDR3 reads TGCGCCAGCAGCTTGGAAAGTCCCCCCTACGAGCAGTACTTC.

The rearrangement joins TRBV11-2 to TRBJ2-5; 8 bases are shared with TRBD1. CDR1 is SGHAT and CDR2 is FQNNGV in the germline V gene. The J segment lost 1 base and the V segment lost 4 bases, leaving 11 bases of the junction unmatched. CDR3 length equals 17 residues. The CDR3 loop is CASSYTGGETRQETQYF. As DNA, the CDR3 is TGTGCCAGCAGCTACACAGGGGGAGAGACCCGCCAAGAGACCCAGTACTTC.

This clonotype came up many times. The CDR3 nucleotides read TGTGCCAGCAGCCAGGCAGGCGCGAACACTGAAGCTTTCTTT. This translates into CASSQAGANTEAFF. This chain uses TRBV3-1 with TRBJ1-1; D unresolved. Between the trimmed V and J ends, which lost 3 bases and 1 base, there was a span of 9 bases. The CDR3 has 14 residues. Per germline, CDR1 LGHDT and CDR2 YNNKEL (reference sequence).

Many counts were recorded for this clonotype. The chain couples TRBV7-3 to TRBJ2-5; a possible D gene is TRBD2 (6 bases). Trimming stripped 5 bases from V and 4 bases from J, with 11 bases between. This CDR3 has 13 residues. Germline-derived CDR1 and CDR2 are SGHTA and FQGTGA. The CDR3 region is CASSPGTGETQYF. In DNA, the CDR3 is TGTGCCAGCAGCCCCGGGACTGGAGAGACCCAGTACTTC.

V gene TRBV6-9 combines with J gene TRBJ1-4; TRBD1 is a possible D gene (5 bases). The CDR3 has 13 amino acids. V gave up 4 bases and J gave up 8 bases, with 11 bases separating them. Germline assignment: CDR1 MNHGY and CDR2 SVAAGI. CDR3 amino acids: CASSSPGGEKLFF. The CDR3 DNA is TGTGCCAGCAGTTCCCCCGGGGGGGAAAAACTGTTTTTT.

The chain recombines TRBV3-1 with TRBJ2-1, with D perhaps matching TRBD2 (6 bases). Trimming pared 1 base from V and 10 bases from J, leaving 17 bases between. The CDR3 totals 15 residues. In germline, CDR1 is LGHDT, CDR2 YNNKEL (reference sequence). CDR3 loop: CASSQGGRGGREQFF. The CDR3, as DNA: TGTGCCAGCAGCCAAGGGGGGAGAGGAGGGAGGGAGCAGTTCTTC.

Many counts were recorded for this clonotype. CDR3 protein: CASTRGASGRYNEQFF. In DNA form, the CDR3 reads TGTGCCAGCACCCGTGGGGCTAGCGGGAGGTACAATGAGCAGTTCTTC. The chain is built from TRBV27 and TRBJ2-1, with 11 bases aligning to TRBD2. Trimming at V came to 7 bases and at J to 4 bases, leaving 9 bases not matched to a gene. Germline lookup yields CDR1 MNHEY and CDR2 SMNVEV (reference sequence). This CDR3 has 16 residues.

V is TRBV2 and J is TRBJ2-1; 12 bases match TRBD2. The CDR3 runs to 15 residues. Germline CDR1 SNHLY, CDR2 FYNNEI. With 6 bases clipped from V and 5 bases from J, the junction kept 5 bases outside the gene matches. For the CDR3, the DNA is TGTGCCAGCAGAAGACTAGCGGGAGTGAACAATGAGCAGTTCTTC. It specifies CASRRLAGVNNEQFF.

This clonotype was recorded many times. V and J are TRBV7-9 and TRBJ2-5, with unresolved D. The germline V gene has CDR1 SEHNR and CDR2 FQNEAQ (reference sequence). Deletions cut 5 bases from V and 4 bases from J, with 8 bases between. The CDR3 is made up of 12 amino acids. The CDR3 loop reads CASSQNRETQYF. The CDR3 region has the DNA TGTGCCAGCAGCCAAAACAGAGAGACCCAGTACTTC.

This clonotype was recorded many times. V and J are TRBV29-1 and TRBJ1-1; 7 bases line up with TRBD1. The CDR3 length is 13 residues. CDR1 SQVTM and CDR2 ANQGSEA come from the germline V gene. V gave up 5 bases and J gave up 3 bases; unmatched junction bases: 6. CDR3 DNA sequence: TGCAGCGTTAGTCAAGGACAGGACACTGAAGCTTTCTTT. Translated: CSVSQGQDTEAFF.

The chain recombines TRBV7-2 with TRBJ1-6, with D perhaps matching TRBD1 (5 bases). V was clipped by 0 bases and J by 6 bases, with 18 bases between them. This CDR3 has 18 amino acids. The germline V gene has CDR1 SGHTA and CDR2 FQGNSA. The CDR3, as DNA: TGTGCCAGCAGCTTAGCGGGCCAGGGTCGCCTCATTAATTCACCCCTCCACTTT. Residues: CASSLAGQGRLINSPLHF. Using reference TRBV7-2 and TRBJ1-6 for the parts outside the CDR3, the full variable domain is GAGVSQSPSNKVTEKGKDVELRCDPISGHTALYWYRQSLGQGLEFLIYFQGNSAPDKSGLPSDRFSAERTGGSVSTLTIQRTQQEDSAVYLCASSLAGQGRLINSPLHFGNGTRLTVT.

The chain joins TRBV28 to TRBJ2-7; D not resolved. Germline values: CDR1 MDHEN, CDR2 SYDVKM. The germline V and J ends were trimmed by 8 bases and 3 bases, with 8 bases remaining between them. This CDR3 has 11 residues. As DNA, the CDR3 is TGTGCCAGCCGCTCATTCTACGAGCAGTACTTC. Its translation: CASRSFYEQYF.

The rearrangement uses TRBV29-1 and TRBJ2-3; 8 nucleotides match TRBD2. The CDR3 has 14 residues. The germline V gene encodes CDR1 SQVTM and CDR2 ANQGSEA. Losses at the gene ends were 8 bases for V and 1 base for J; bases not matched to a gene: 8. CDR3 loop: CSSSGRSGTDTQYF. CDR3 sequence (DNA): TGCAGCAGCAGCGGGAGAAGTGGCACAGATACGCAGTATTTT.

This chain links TRBV7-9 with TRBJ1-4; no clear D gene. The ends were cut back, 1 base at V and 4 bases at J, with 7 bases in the middle. Germline loops: CDR1 SEHNR, CDR2 FQNEAQ (reference sequence). The CDR3 covers 14 residues. The CDR3: CASSLDAFNEKLFF. As DNA, the CDR3 is TGTGCCAGCAGCTTAGACGCCTTTAATGAAAAACTGTTTTTT.

For the CDR3, the DNA is TGTGCCTGGGCCCCTTTAAAGCGGGATACGCAGTATTTT. Protein: CAWAPLKRDTQYF. This chain uses TRBV30 with TRBJ2-3; a weak D match, TRBD2 (5 bases). CDR3 length: 13 amino acids. From germline, CDR1 is GTSNPN and CDR2 SVGIG (reference sequence). V was trimmed by 5 bases and J by 6 bases, leaving 15 bases between them.

This clonotype was seen repeatedly, ten times or more. V usage is TRBV6-1 and J usage is TRBJ1-1; D gene unclear. Germline V gives CDR1 MNHNS, CDR2 SASEGT. This CDR3 contains 14 residues. Trimming pared 8 bases from V and 1 base from J, leaving 14 bases between. CDR3 nucleotide sequence: TGTGCCAGCCAGGATAGGTGGGAGAACACTGAAGCTTTCTTT. This sequence encodes CASQDRWENTEAFF.

Points on this clonotype: A much more abundant neighbour one base away suggests this may be a read error. The rearrangement links TRBV11-2 to TRBJ1-1, with a possible D match to TRBD1 (6 bases). This CDR3 has 12 amino acids. Germline V CDR1 and CDR2: SGHAT, FQNNGV. The DNA of the CDR3 is TGTGCCAGCAGCATAGAAGGGGGGAAGGCTTTCTTT. This codes for CASSIEGGKAFF.

This clonotype was counted a few times. The chain joins TRBV19 to TRBJ1-1; D uncertain. CDR3 length: 15 amino acids. Deletions cut 2 bases from V and 1 base from J, with 11 bases between. CDR1 LNHDA and CDR2 SQIVND come from the germline V gene (reference sequence). This chain's CDR3 is CASSISEGGNTEAFF. For the CDR3, the DNA is TGTGCCAGTAGTATAAGCGAGGGAGGGAACACTGAAGCTTTCTTT.

This chain joins TRBV2 and TRBJ2-2, with D perhaps being TRBD1 or TRBD2 (5 bases each). Per the germline V gene, CDR1 is SNHLY and CDR2 is FYNNEI. Trimming cost V 4 bases and J 7 bases, with 13 bases left between them. This CDR3 is built from 14 residues. The CDR3 DNA follows: TGTGCCAGCAGTGGAAGGGACGAGGGCGGGGAGCTGTTTTTT. It codes for CASSGRDEGGELFF.

This clonotype was recorded at least ten times. CDR3 nucleotides: TGTGCCAGCAGCCATCGAAGACAGATGAACACAGATACGCAGTATTTT. Translation: CASSHRRQMNTDTQYF. The rearrangement links TRBV3-1 to TRBJ2-3; maybe TRBD1 (5 bases). The CDR3 runs 16 residues. The germline gives CDR1 LGHDT, CDR2 YNNKEL (reference sequence). Trimming took off 3 bases at V and 2 bases at J, with 15 bases between the two ends.